This T cell receptor (beta chain) was recovered during a study of blood T cell repertoires in COVID-19. Overall study: COVID-19 samples collected from the United States, Italy and Spain covered acute and convalescent phases. The cDNA or gDNA used as material had been derived from T cells, B-cell-depleted T cells, or PBMCs.

In the original processing: The authors estimated nucleated cell counts from reference gene primer amplification. Clones were read by immunoSEQ multiplex PCR, and TCRdb kept only the in-frame ones, dropping some. V, J and clone size derive from that table, while D and trimming were established from the DNA sequence. The sample has roughly 96,000 clones; about four fifths are singletons. Per the germline V gene, CDR1 is LGHNT and CDR2 is FRNRAP. V lost 7 bases to trimming and J lost 5 bases; unmatched junction nucleotides: 8. The CDR3 extends over 14 amino acids. This clone appeared a single time. This clonotype was obtained from a man of 80 years or more with acute or convalescent COVID-19. The chain uses TRBV12-5 and TRBJ1-1, with TRBD1 matching over 9 bases. The sample was peripheral blood. The CDR3 nucleotides are TGTGCTAGTGCCTTTACAGGGGGCATAACTGAAGCTTTCTTT. Amino acid sequence: CASAFTGGITEAFF.